This T cell receptor (beta chain) was captured in a study of T cell changes during pregnancy in multiple sclerosis. With 3 bases clipped from V and 8 bases from J, the junction kept 10 bases outside the gene matches. Germline assignment: CDR1 MNHEY and CDR2 SMNVEV (reference sequence). The CDR3 is 15 residues long. Produced via immunoSEQ multiplex PCR; TCRdb's table is partial and in-frame only. The data hold under 40,000 clones, with 90% observed a single time. Only one count was recorded for this clone. This chain joins TRBV27 and TRBJ1-2; TRBD1 matches at 9 bases. The origin of this receptor is a female donor with multiple sclerosis, enrolled in a pregnancy study. This specimen was CD8+ T cells from peripheral blood mononuclear cells, taken in the first trimester of pregnancy. In DNA form, the CDR3 reads TGTGCCAGCAGTTTGTCAACAGGGGGCTCCTACGGCTACACCTTC. It encodes CASSLSTGGSYGYTF.